The following is a T cell receptor beta chain sequence with its context. What it binds is not known. The source of the sample is a study of shared clonotypes between healthy human individuals. Naive CD8 cells comprised CD45RO-negative, CCR7-positively selected cells, excluding terminally differentiated effector memory CD45RA+ cells. Whole-study results and caveats: Non-shared clonotypes displayed generation probabilities falling below those of clonotypes present in all four donors. Relative to memory subsets, naive subsets generally showed larger estimated richness.

CDR1 and CDR2 from the germline V gene are PRHDT and FYEKMQ (reference sequence). The CDR3 has 12 residues. V was trimmed by 2 bases and J by 3 bases, leaving 4 bases between them. Authors' analysis steps: Sequence data from immunoSEQ were junction-only and lacked quality scores; consequently, filtering differed. Clones were sequenced by immunoSEQ multiplex PCR, and TCRdb holds only the in-frame ones, with some missing. V, J and clone size were drawn from that table, and D and trimming were deduced from the DNA. The sample shows some 2.1 million clones, over 85% of them seen only once. The clonotype was recovered from a man between 18 and 29 years old in good health. The specimen sequenced was naive CD8+ T cells sorted from blood. The chain uses TRBV13 and TRBJ1-1; D gene unclear. The CDR3 nucleotides read TGTGCCAGCAGCTTACAAGACACTGAAGCTTTCTTT. This encodes CASSLQDTEAFF.